The following is a T cell receptor (beta chain) sequence with its context. No antigen is known for it. The time point denotes: newly diagnosed GD, antithyroid drugs for less than 3 months. The TCR library was made from RNA extracted from PBMCs. The data derive from a study of regulatory T cells in long-lasting Graves disease. Study conclusions and caveats: Authors noted too few samples as a limitation.

Sequencing libraries for TCR beta were prepared with iRepertoire HTBI primers and Arm-PCR of CDR3 regions. Authors' analysis steps: Sequenced samples collectively carried 55 to 80 TRBV and 15 or so TRBJ segments. From the multiplex PCR reads, TCRdb called clonotypes with MiXCR, one entry per CDR3 protein. V and J calls and clone size were set by TCRdb, not the authors. Here the sample spans approximately 360,000 distinct CDR3 sequences, approximately 12% being singletons. This sample also belongs to another study, concerning T cells in Graves' hyperthyroidism and ophthalmopathy.

Sequenced material: peripheral blood mononuclear cells (PBMCs), taken at new diagnosis, from a patient treated with antithyroid drugs. The source is a woman aged 18-29 years with Graves disease.

The CDR3 bases are TGCAGTGCTAGACAGACCTCTGTTGTTAACTATGGCTACACCTTC. Translating gives CSARQTSVVNYGYTF. The rearrangement uses TRBV20-1 and TRBJ1-2, with D unresolved. This CDR3 is built from 15 residues. V lost 2 bases and J 1 base, leaving 14 bases between the germline ends. Germline lookup yields CDR1 DFQATT and CDR2 SNEGSKA (reference sequence).